This entry lists 8 T cell receptor beta chains sequenced from one sample in a study of glioma-infiltrating T cells. TCR alpha and beta CDR3 regions were amplified from RNA using iRepertoire nested multiplex PCR. TCRdb ran MiXCR on the multiplex PCR reads and lists one entry per CDR3 protein. The sample yields about 190,000 distinct CDR3 sequences, over 30% seen once. The sequenced sample consisted of glioma tissue, nonneoplastic brain tissue, or PBMCs (not recorded which). These receptors all stem from a human donor with low-grade glioma or glioblastoma, undergoing nonglioma brain surgery, or in good health (not recorded which).

Notes on this clonotype: A much more abundant neighbour one base away suggests this may be a read error. V usage is TRBV24-1 and J usage is TRBJ2-1; 9 bases agree with TRBD2. The CDR3 has 19 amino acids. Germline loops: CDR1 KGHDR, CDR2 SFDVKD. Unmatched junction bases numbered 18, after V lost 5 bases and J lost 5 bases. Here the CDR3 reads CATSGPTRRVAGEDNEQFF. The CDR3 nucleotides are TGTGCCACCAGTGGGCCGACGAGGAGGGTAGCGGGAGAGGACAATGAGCAGTTCTTC.

This clonotype was picked up one time. Being one base from a much bigger clone, this may be a read error. This chain's CDR3 is CASRLAGVYNEQFF. The CDR3 coding sequence is TGTGCCAGCAGGCTAGCGGGAGTCTACAATGAGCAGTTCTTC. The V call is TRBV2, the J call TRBJ2-1; 10 nucleotides line up with TRBD2. Germline CDR1 is SNHLY and CDR2 is FYNNEI. The ends lost 6 bases at V and 3 bases at J; junction bases unmatched: 2. This CDR3 is built from 14 residues.

This chain links TRBV29-1 with TRBJ2-6; D perhaps matches TRBD1 (7 bases). The V gene lost 6 bases and the J gene lost 3 bases, with 15 bases spanning the gap. CDR1 SQVTM and CDR2 ANQGSEA come from the germline V gene. The CDR3 has 15 residues. The CDR3 DNA follows: TGCAGCGTCGAAAACAGGGGAGGTGGGGCCAACGTCCTGACTTTC. Translating it yields CSVENRGGGANVLTF.

This clonotype has ten or more counts. The genes are TRBV7-2 and TRBJ1-1; D is uncertain. The V and J ends lost 5 bases and 5 bases respectively, with 18 bases between them. CDR3 length: 15 residues. Per germline, CDR1 SGHTA and CDR2 FQGNSA. This chain's CDR3 is CASSLSTRAGTEAFF. The CDR3 coding sequence is TGTGCCAGCAGCCTATCGACAAGGGCTGGAACTGAAGCTTTCTTT. Using reference TRBV7-2 and TRBJ1-1 for the parts outside the CDR3, the full variable domain is GAGVSQSPSNKVTEKGKDVELRCDPISGHTALYWYRQSLGQGLEFLIYFQGNSAPDKSGLPSDRFSAERTGGSVSTLTIQRTQQEDSAVYLCASSLSTRAGTEAFFGQGTRLTVV.

The table lists this clonotype with many counts. The chain is built from TRBV29-1 and TRBJ2-7; D not certain. Germline CDR1 is SQVTM and CDR2 is ANQGSEA. V lost 1 base and J 0 bases, leaving 7 bases between the germline ends. The CDR3 runs to 13 residues. Written as DNA, the CDR3 is TGCAGCGTTGAAGTCGAGAGCTCCTACGAGCAGTACTTC. Its protein product is CSVEVESSYEQYF.

This clonotype appeared many times. The CDR3 nucleotides read TGTGCCAGCAGTGATAGCGGGACGCCCTACGAGCAGTACTTC. It codes for CASSDSGTPYEQYF. The chain employs TRBV28 and TRBJ2-7; 8 bases are a match to TRBD2. This CDR3 is 14 amino acids long. The germline CDR1 and CDR2 sequences are MDHEN and SYDVKM. V lost 5 bases, J lost 2 bases, and 5 bases stayed unmatched.

V usage is TRBV5-1 and J usage is TRBJ2-1; D is unclear. The CDR3 covers 12 residues. Looked up from germline, CDR1 is SGHRS and CDR2 is YFSETQ. Trimming left V 0 bases short and J 15 bases short, with 13 bases between. DNA for the CDR3: TGCGCCAGCAGCTTGGGTGGCCGCTACTGGTTCTTC. It is translated as CASSLGGRYWFF.

This clonotype was counted many times. The rearrangement uses TRBV28 and TRBJ2-3, with TRBD2 identical over 12 bases. This CDR3 region has 14 residues. V dropped 5 bases and J dropped 5; count of bases not matched to a gene: 2. Germline CDR1 MDHEN, CDR2 SYDVKM. CDR3 residues: CASSLGLAGDTQYF. The CDR3 bases are TGTGCCAGCAGTCTGGGACTAGCGGGAGATACGCAGTATTTT.